Sequencing of this T cell receptor (beta chain) was carried out in a study of graft-versus-host responses after intestinal transplantation. The overall study: Transplants were multivisceral, liver-intestinal, or isolated intestinal. Whole-study findings and limits: An association linked early post-transplant HvG declines with peak circulating GvH clone levels. Recipient bone marrow held GvH clones, some seen earlier in ileum or blood.

Germline CDR1 and CDR2: SQVTM and ANQGSEA. The CDR3 length is 13 residues. V shed 4 bases and J shed 4 bases, with 10 bases lying between them. A note on this clone: Its antigen is still unknown.

The protocol was immunoSEQ multiplex PCR, while the TCRdb copy is restricted to in-frame clones and leaves out a portion. The table has 75,000 to 100,000 clones, around 83% seen once; the top ten hold approximately 17%. V is TRBV29-1 and J is TRBJ2-2, with D possibly matching TRBD1 (5 bases). This TCR derives from a human donor who received an intestinal transplant. This material consisted of unstimulated CD8+ T cells sorted from spleen or lymph node cells, taken before intestinal transplant. The CDR3 nucleotides read TGCAGCGTTGTCAGGGTTGGCACCGGGGAGCTGTTTTTT. This sequence encodes CSVVRVGTGELFF.